These 9 T cell receptor beta chains came from one sample sequenced in a study of cytomegalovirus exposure and HLA in healthy donors. 13 Jbeta primers and 60 Vbeta primers were used for the PCR. Data came from immunoSEQ multiplex PCR; TCRdb stores just in-frame clones and leaves some out. The sample holds 100,000 to 150,000 clones. The specimen was PBMCs. These receptors were taken from a man between 18 and 29 years old in good health and CMV-seronegative.

The V call is TRBV6-4, the J call TRBJ2-1, with a tentative D call TRBD2 (5 bases). CDR3 length equals 14 residues. Trimming took 0 bases from V and 8 from J, leaving 11 bases between them. CDR1 is MRHNA, CDR2 SNTAGT, per germline. CDR3 nucleotide sequence: TGTGCCAGCAGTGACTCTGAGGGAATGGATGAGCAGTTCTTC. This encodes CASSDSEGMDEQFF.

V usage is TRBV9 and J usage is TRBJ1-1; 7 nucleotides align to TRBD1. Trimming took 3 bases from V and 5 from J; bases not matched to a gene: 7. Germline CDR1 and CDR2: SGDLS and YYNGEE. This CDR3 contains 14 residues. This CDR3 reads CASSGNRGLTEAFF. As DNA, the CDR3 is TGTGCCAGCAGCGGAAACAGGGGTTTAACTGAAGCTTTCTTT.

The V and J genes are TRBV10-3 and TRBJ1-2, with TRBD1 identical over 8 bases. This CDR3 comprises 15 residues. V lost 3 bases, J lost 1 base, and 4 bases stayed unmatched. CDR1 and CDR2 (germline): ENHRY, SYGVKD. The CDR3 DNA reads TGTGCCATCAGTGACCGGACAGGGAATAACTATGGCTACACCTTC. It translates to CAISDRTGNNYGYTF.

The V gene is TRBV7-9, the J gene TRBJ1-3, with D perhaps TRBD1 (5 bases). Trimming pared 2 bases from V and 0 bases from J, leaving 17 bases between. Germline CDR1 and CDR2: SEHNR and FQNEAQ (reference sequence). This CDR3 is 18 amino acids long. The CDR3 nucleotides read TGTGCCAGCAGCTTATGGGCGGGGACTCCGTACTCTGGAAACACCATATATTTT. It codes for CASSLWAGTPYSGNTIYF.

The rearrangement uses TRBV6-1 and TRBJ2-7, with TRBD1 as a possible D gene (5 bases). Germline V CDR1 and CDR2: MNHNS, SASEGT. The V end was cut by 0 bases, the J end by 2 bases, with 8 bases between. This CDR3 contains 14 residues. The CDR3 DNA follows: TGTGCCAGCAGTGAAGCAACAGGAGCCTACGAGCAGTACTTC. This codes for CASSEATGAYEQYF.

The chain combines TRBV7-9 with TRBJ1-2; 11 bases are a match to TRBD1. This CDR3 region has 14 residues. The V segment lost 5 bases and the J segment 8 bases; nucleotides outside the gene matches: 7. CDR1 and CDR2 (germline): SEHNR, FQNEAQ (reference sequence). In nucleotides, the CDR3 is TGTGCCAGCAGCAAGGGACAGGGGGTGGTAGGCTACACCTTC. This codes for CASSKGQGVVGYTF.

The chain carries TRBV6-1 and TRBJ1-6; possibly TRBD1 for D (5 bases). The germline V gene encodes CDR1 MNHNS and CDR2 SASEGT. Trimming cost V 6 bases and J 5 bases, with 14 bases left between them. The length of the CDR3 is 15 residues. CDR3 nucleotides: TGTGCCAGCAGAGGGGCGGAGGGGAATAATTCACCCCTCCACTTT. Translated, it gives CASRGAEGNNSPLHF.

This sequence joins TRBV28 and TRBJ1-1, with 8 bases that match TRBD1. The germline CDR1 and CDR2 sequences are MDHEN and SYDVKM. The ends lost 4 bases at V and 2 bases at J; junction bases unmatched: 3. The CDR3 is 14 residues long. CDR3 loop: CASSSGTGNTEAFF. The CDR3 DNA follows: TGTGCCAGCAGTTCCGGGACAGGAAACACTGAAGCTTTCTTT. Full variable domain (rest looked up from reference TRBV28 and TRBJ1-1): DVKVTQSSRYLVKRTGEKVFLECVQDMDHENMFWYRQDPGLGLRLIYFSYDVKMKEKGDIPEGYSVSREKKERFSLILESASTNQTSMYLCASSSGTGNTEAFFGQGTRLTVV.

The V call is TRBV7-2, the J call TRBJ1-2; D remains unclear. Trimming left V 0 bases short and J 5 bases short, with 7 bases between. The CDR3 sequence is 13 residues long. In germline, CDR1 is SGHTA, CDR2 FQGNSA. Here the CDR3 DNA reads TGTGCCAGCAGCTTAGCCGGTAGATATGGCTACACCTTC. It yields the protein CASSLAGRYGYTF.